This TCR beta chain is drawn from a study of T cells after somatic rescue of genetic block. Here immunoSEQ multiplex PCR was the method, and the copy in TCRdb shows in-frame clones only, minus some. The table includes tens of thousands of clones, approximately 96% detected once. This clonotype originated in a child younger than two. Sequencing was done on a sample of peripheral blood mononuclear cells (PBMCs).

This chain's CDR3 is CASSQEGTGTEAFF. CDR3 in DNA: TGCGCCAGCAGCCAAGAGGGGACGGGAACTGAAGCTTTCTTT. The chain employs TRBV4-1 and TRBJ1-1; D perhaps matches TRBD1 (5 bases). The CDR3 covers 14 residues. Per the germline V gene, CDR1 is MGHRA and CDR2 is YSYEKL. Trimming took 0 bases from V and 5 from J, leaving 10 bases between them.